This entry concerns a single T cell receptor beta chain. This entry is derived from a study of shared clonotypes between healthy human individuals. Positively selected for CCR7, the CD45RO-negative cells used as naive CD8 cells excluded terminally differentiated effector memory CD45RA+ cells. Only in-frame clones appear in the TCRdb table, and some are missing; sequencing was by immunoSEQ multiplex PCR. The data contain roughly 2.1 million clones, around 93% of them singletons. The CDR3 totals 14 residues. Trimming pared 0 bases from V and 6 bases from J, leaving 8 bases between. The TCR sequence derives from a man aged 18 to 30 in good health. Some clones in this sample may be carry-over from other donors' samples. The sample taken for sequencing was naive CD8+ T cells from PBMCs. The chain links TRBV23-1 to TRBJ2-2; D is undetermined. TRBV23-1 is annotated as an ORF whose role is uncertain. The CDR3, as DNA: TGCGCCAGCAGTCAATCGATCCCGGCCGGGGAGCTGTTTTTT. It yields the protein CASSQSIPAGELFF.